The source of this TCR beta chain is a study of technical replicates of blood from a handful of donors. Germline V CDR1 and CDR2: SNHLY, FYNNEI. CDR3 length: 16 residues. Trimming took 4 bases from V and 1 from J; bases not matched to a gene: 2. Clones were read by immunoSEQ multiplex PCR, and TCRdb kept only the in-frame ones, dropping some. There are 80,000 to 85,000 clones in the sample; around 89% occur only once, and less than 0.5% lies in the top ten. Sequencing was carried out using T cells isolated from PBMCs. This clonotype originated in a human donor in good health. The genes are TRBV2 and TRBJ2-2; 11 bases map to TRBD2. As DNA, the CDR3 is TGTGCCAGCAGTGCACTAGCGGGAGAGAACACCGGGGAGCTGTTTTTT. Encoded protein: CASSALAGENTGELFF.